These T cell receptor beta chains were read from a single sample in a study of post-analysis software for immune sequencing data. Each CDR3 protein gets one entry after TCRdb re-called the PCR reads with MiXCR. The sample has about 770,000 distinct CDR3 sequences, 35% to 55% seen once. The specimen sequenced was blood. The receptors here all came from a girl under 18 with multiple sclerosis. Each CDR3 is given with its conserved first and last residue. Each record gives: clone size, J gene, D gene, V gene, CDR3 DNA, CDR3 protein. A D gene is named only where the DNA matches it firmly. A clone size is listed for some rows: how often the clone was seen (once, few, many), or a class if it is expanded.

>-|TRBJ2-3|-|TRBV20-1
TGCAGTGCTAGAGATGTTAGCGGCTACACAGATACGCAGTATTTT
CSARDVSGYTDTQYF
>-|TRBJ2-6|-|TRBV7-6
TGTGCCAGCAGCTTAGGTACGGGGCCCCGAGATAACTCTGGGGCCAACGTCCTGACTTTC
CASSLGTGPRDNSGANVLTF
>few|TRBJ2-7|-|TRBV10-3
TGTGCCATCAGTTCGACCCACTACGAGCAGTACTTC
CAISSTHYEQYF
>-|TRBJ2-5|TRBD2|TRBV4-1
TGCGCCAGCAGCCAAGACCGGGCAGTAGCGGGAGAGGTTGAGACCCAGTACTTC
CASSQDRAVAGEVETQYF
>-|TRBJ2-6|-|TRBV10-3
TGTGCCATCGACAAGGCAGGGAGCCTCACTGGGGCCAACGTCCTGACTTTC
CAIDKAGSLTGANVLTF
>few|TRBJ2-1|TRBD2|TRBV29-1
TGCAGCGTTGAAGTAGCGGGATATGAGCAGTTCTTC
CSVEVAGYEQFF
>once|TRBJ1-4|-|TRBV4-1
TGCGCCAGCAGCCAATCCGGCCAGAGTAATGAAAAACTGTTTTTT
CASSQSGQSNEKLFF
>-|TRBJ2-7|-|TRBV12-3/TRBV12-4
TGTGCCAGCAGTACACAGGGGGGGTACGAGCAGTACTTC
CASSTQGGYEQYF
>-|TRBJ2-1|-|TRBV6-5
TGTGCCAGCAGCCGCGGTGTAAACAATGAGCAGTTCTTC
CASSRGVNNEQFF
>-|TRBJ2-1|-|TRBV24-1
TGTGCCACCAGTGATTATCAGGGGAATTGGAATGAGCAGTTCTTC
CATSDYQGNWNEQFF